Following are 22 T cell receptor beta chains from one sample sequenced in a study of blood T cell repertoires in COVID-19. Using immunoSEQ multiplex PCR, the repertoire was profiled, and TCRdb retains in-frame clones only, with some absent. The table includes 200,000 or so clones, nearly 90% detected once. Sequenced material: PBMCs or T cells enriched from blood (not recorded which). Receptors were obtained from a man aged 25-45 years who had recovered from COVID-19.

Notes on this clone: Other DNA sequences of this sample code for an identical CDR3. The chain uses TRBV7-9 and TRBJ2-1; no definite D call. V shed 3 bases and J shed 8 bases, with 5 bases lying between them. CDR1 and CDR2 from the germline V gene are SEHNR and FQNEAQ (reference sequence). The CDR3 runs 11 residues. In DNA form, the CDR3 reads TGTGCCAGCAGCTTCGTCGATGAGCAGTTCTTC. This gives the protein CASSFVDEQFF.

This chain links TRBV12-3 or TRBV12-4 with TRBJ2-7; D uncertain. The CDR3 loop spans 11 amino acids. The V and J ends lost 7 bases and 0 bases respectively, with 4 bases between them. The CDR3: CASTHSYEQYF. The CDR3 bases are TGTGCCAGCACCCACTCCTACGAGCAGTACTTC.

The chain joins TRBV3-1 (or the pseudogene TRBV3-2) to TRBJ2-1; D is perhaps TRBD2 (6 bases). V was shortened by 2 bases and J by 1 base, with 12 bases between the two germline ends. Germline assignment: CDR1 LGHDT and CDR2 YNNKEL (reference sequence). This CDR3 has 16 residues. Here the CDR3 DNA reads TGTGCCAGCAGCCAAAGTCCAAGCGGGTCCTACAATGAGCAGTTCTTC. Amino acids: CASSQSPSGSYNEQFF.

The gene calls are TRBV7-9 and TRBJ2-2; the match to TRBD2 covers 7 bases. After removal of 3 bases from V and 6 bases from J, the junction contained 4 bases not matched to a gene. Germline V CDR1 and CDR2: SEHNR, FQNEAQ (reference sequence). There are 14 residues in the CDR3. CDR3 loop: CASSFGGDAGELFF. CDR3 DNA: TGTGCCAGCAGCTTTGGGGGGGACGCCGGGGAGCTGTTTTTT.

As concerns this clone: Germline is not matched at one junction end, which may reflect a read error. The V and J genes are TRBV27 and TRBJ2-7; a possible D gene is TRBD2 (5 bases). This CDR3 has 13 residues. Germline CDR1 is MNHEY and CDR2 is SMNVEV (reference sequence). The CDR3 DNA follows: TGTGCCAGCAGTCCCCAAAACAATCGGACTGGAGAGTTC. Protein: CASSPQNNRTGEF.

This clone showed up just once. V and J are TRBV12-3 or TRBV12-4 and TRBJ1-2; D not certain. The CDR3 length is 13 residues. The germline V and J ends were trimmed by 0 bases and 8 bases, with 10 bases remaining between them. The CDR3 is CASSLAPGGGYTF. CDR3 sequence (DNA): TGTGCCAGCAGTTTAGCGCCGGGAGGCGGCTACACCTTC.

The chain is built from TRBV5-1 and TRBJ2-3; 7 bases are a match to TRBD2. After removal of 3 bases from V and 6 bases from J, the junction contained 13 bases not matched to a gene. CDR3 length: 16 amino acids. Germline V gene data show CDR1 as SGHRS and CDR2 as YFSETQ. The CDR3 DNA reads as TGCGCCAGCAGCTCCTTCAAACTAGCGAGCTACGATACGCAGTATTTT. This gives the protein CASSSFKLASYDTQYF.

The J gene is TRBJ2-3, the V gene TRBV30; the match to TRBD1 covers 12 bases. CDR1 and CDR2 from the germline V gene are GTSNPN and SVGIG (reference sequence). With V trimmed by 7 bases and J by 0 bases, 11 bases remained unmatched. CDR3 size: 17 residues. CDR3 nucleotide sequence: TGTGCCTTGGGACAGGGGGCGGTCAGAGAGAGCACAGATACGCAGTATTTT. Protein: CALGQGAVRESTDTQYF.

The gene calls are TRBV2 and TRBJ1-2; the match to TRBD1 covers 7 bases. Germline CDR1 is SNHLY and CDR2 is FYNNEI. V shed 6 bases and J 6 bases; nucleotides not matched to a gene: 16. This CDR3 is 16 amino acids long. The CDR3 nucleotides read TGTGCCAGCAGCTTAACGGGACAGTGGGCGGCGGATGGCTACACCTTC. Amino acid sequence: CASSLTGQWAADGYTF.

CDR3 sequence (DNA): TGTGCCAGTGGACAGGGGATTGGAGAAAAACTGTTTTTT. It yields the protein CASGQGIGEKLFF. This rearrangement joins TRBV6-5 to TRBJ1-4, with 9 positions matching TRBD1. The CDR3 consists of 13 residues. CDR1 and CDR2 (germline): MNHEY, SVGAGI. V was clipped by 9 bases and J by 8 bases; unmatched bases: 7.

The chain joins TRBV5-4 to TRBJ1-4; the D is unclear. Germline V gene sequence: CDR1 SGHNT, CDR2 YYREEE (reference sequence). V lost 1 base, J lost 5 bases, and 12 bases lay in between. The CDR3 loop spans 15 amino acids. The CDR3 reads CASSLSVNQNEKLFF. DNA for the CDR3: TGTGCCAGCAGCTTGAGCGTAAACCAAAATGAAAAACTGTTTTTT.

The chain joins TRBV7-9 to TRBJ2-1; 10 nucleotides line up with TRBD2. Losses at the gene ends were 0 bases for V and 5 bases for J; bases not matched to a gene: 7. In germline, CDR1 is SEHNR, CDR2 FQNEAQ (reference sequence). The CDR3 runs to 17 residues. The CDR3 here is CASSLAPASGSDNEQFF. The CDR3 DNA is TGTGCCAGCAGCTTAGCCCCCGCTAGCGGGAGCGACAATGAGCAGTTCTTC. The full variable domain, rest sourced from reference TRBV7-9 and TRBJ2-1, is DTGVSQNPRHKITKRGQNVTFRCDPISEHNRLYWYRQTLGQGPEFLTYFQNEAQLEKSRLLSDRFSAERPKGSFSTLEIQRTEQGDSAMYLCASSLAPASGSDNEQFFGPGTRLTVL.

The chain uses TRBV9 and TRBJ2-7; maybe TRBD2 (5 bases). Germline V gene lookup returns CDR1 SGDLS and CDR2 YYNGEE. The germline V and J ends were trimmed by 2 bases and 2 bases, with 11 bases remaining between them. This CDR3 contains 14 residues. The CDR3 DNA follows: TGTGCCAGCAGCGTCGGACTTGATACCTACGAGCAGTACTTC. Translated, it gives CASSVGLDTYEQYF. Full variable domain (remainder filled in from reference TRBV9 and TRBJ2-7): DSGVTQTPKHLITATGQRVTLRCSPRSGDLSVYWYQQSLDQGLQFLIQYYNGEERAKGNILERFSAQQFPDLHSELNLSSLELGDSALYFCASSVGLDTYEQYFGPGTRLTVT.

DNA for the CDR3: TGTGCCAGCAGCCCGTGGACAGGGCTCGATCAGCCCCAGCATTTT. Amino acid sequence: CASSPWTGLDQPQHF. The chain joins TRBV7-9 to TRBJ1-5; 8 bases agree with TRBD1. CDR1 and CDR2 (germline): SEHNR, FQNEAQ (reference sequence). The CDR3 is 15 amino acids. The V segment lost 5 bases and the J segment 5 bases; nucleotides outside the gene matches: 8.

The J gene is TRBJ2-2, the V gene TRBV9, with 10 bases matching TRBD1. There are 18 residues in the CDR3. The trim removed 4 bases at V and 4 bases at J, leaving 13 bases unmatched. CDR1 SGDLS and CDR2 YYNGEE come from the germline V gene. CDR3 nucleotide sequence: TGTGCCAGCAGCCCCCTTCCCCGGGACAGGGGAGCCACCGGGGAGCTGTTTTTT. Its protein is CASSPLPRDRGATGELFF. The full variable domain, in which reference TRBV9 and TRBJ2-2 provide the parts outside the CDR3, is DSGVTQTPKHLITATGQRVTLRCSPRSGDLSVYWYQQSLDQGLQFLIQYYNGEERAKGNILERFSAQQFPDLHSELNLSSLELGDSALYFCASSPLPRDRGATGELFFGEGSRLTVL.

This clone appeared a single time. The chain is built from TRBV4-1 and TRBJ2-4; 8 nucleotides align to TRBD2. V dropped 0 bases and J dropped 0; count of bases not matched to a gene: 10. CDR3 size: 19 residues. The germline CDR1 and CDR2 sequences are MGHRA and YSYEKL. CDR3 region: CASSQEIRTSSLAKNIQYF. As DNA, the CDR3 is TGCGCCAGCAGCCAAGAAATACGGACTAGCTCTCTAGCCAAAAACATTCAGTACTTC.

The J gene is TRBJ1-2, the V gene TRBV19; 7 positions agree with TRBD1. V shed 3 bases, J shed 6 bases, and the junction held 13 bases outside the gene matches. The CDR3 has 16 residues. Looked up from germline, CDR1 is LNHDA and CDR2 is SQIVND (reference sequence). CDR3 DNA sequence: TGTGCCAGTAGTATTAGGCTTAACAGGGGAGAGGATGGCTACACCTTC. Translation gives CASSIRLNRGEDGYTF.

The rearrangement links TRBV6-5 to TRBJ1-1, with TRBD1 matching over 7 bases. Germline V gene data show CDR1 as MNHEY and CDR2 as SVGAGI. Trimming removed 6 bases from V and 7 bases from J; junction bases left unmatched: 8. CDR3 length: 13 residues. CDR3 loop: CASRLDRAGEAFF. In nucleotides, the CDR3 is TGTGCCAGCAGGCTCGACAGGGCTGGTGAAGCTTTCTTT.

The genes are TRBV9 and TRBJ2-7, with TRBD2 identical over 8 bases. This CDR3 region has 18 residues. The germline gives CDR1 SGDLS, CDR2 YYNGEE. V was pared by 0 bases and J by 0 bases, with 11 bases of the junction left unmatched. CDR3 sequence reads: CASSVATSSGTISYEQYF. In nucleotides, the CDR3 is TGTGCCAGCAGCGTAGCTACAAGTAGCGGGACGATCTCCTACGAGCAGTACTTC.

This chain connects TRBV7-9 to TRBJ2-2; 10 bases line up with TRBD2. Germline V lookup: CDR1 SEHNR, CDR2 FQNEAQ (reference sequence). V dropped 5 bases and J dropped 6; count of bases not matched to a gene: 12. The CDR3 spans 17 residues. The CDR3 reads CASSRQAGGLGSGELFF. The CDR3 DNA is TGTGCCAGCAGCCGACAAGCGGGGGGGCTTGGTTCCGGGGAGCTGTTTTTT.

V gene TRBV24-1 combines with J gene TRBJ2-1; tentatively, D is TRBD1 (8 bases). The V end lost 4 bases, the J end lost 2 bases, and 23 bases lay between the germline ends. The CDR3 loop spans 19 amino acids. From germline, CDR1 is KGHDR and CDR2 SFDVKD. The CDR3 DNA sequence: TGTGCCACCAGTGAATGGGGGACAGGACTAGGGGGGACCTACAATGAGCAGTTCTTC. Translated: CATSEWGTGLGGTYNEQFF.

The count of this clone is one. The chain is built from TRBV19 and TRBJ2-5; 15 nucleotides match TRBD2. CDR1 is LNHDA and CDR2 is SQIVND in the germline V gene (reference sequence). Trimming at V came to 5 bases and at J to 2 bases, leaving 12 bases not matched to a gene. This CDR3 contains 19 residues. The CDR3 sequence: CASSFDPPGLAGGQETQYF. CDR3 nucleotides: TGTGCCAGTAGTTTTGACCCACCCGGACTAGCGGGGGGGCAAGAGACCCAGTACTTC.